This T cell receptor beta chain derives from a study of cytomegalovirus exposure and HLA in healthy donors (TCRdb year 2017). General notes on the study: In an earlier analysis of some 550 of the donors, 250 to 350 Gb of sequence data and approximately 120 million unique TCR beta sequences from 150 million to 200 million T cells were reported. An early release that covered some 630 HLA-typed donors contained about 300 gigabases of sequencing data and around 85 million unique TCR sequences. The genetic ancestry cluster associated with self-reported Caucasian donors included around four fifths of the 398 genotyped donors. The study was designed to test whether signatures of past pathogen exposure could be identified by cataloging public T cell receptors. The study profiled the T cell repertoires of more than 500 subjects by immunosequencing and related them to cytomegalovirus serostatus. Besides the first cohort of around 700 subjects, a separate validation cohort made up of 120 different subjects was used. High-throughput TCR immunosequencing, statistical association of individual TCRs with disease status, and machine learning were combined to predict cytomegalovirus infection status. A later analysis re-examined previously published TCR beta repertoires from more than 600 donors and added high-resolution HLA genotyping to investigate patterns of TCR occurrence. The later analysis used no new phenotypic data to find candidate immune exposures, relying instead on TCR beta sequences and their occurrence across donors. To decide whether each TCR beta V gene segment behaved as functional or pseudogenic, an earlier analysis of fewer than 750 of the donors relied on high-throughput TCR beta sequencing. Donor age, sex, ethnicity and CMV serostatus were compiled alongside the repertoire data. Genome-wide SNP genotypes for about 55% of the roughly 670 donors were used in a later genetic analysis, which treated that subset as a discovery cohort. Every repertoire in the discovery cohort had been generated on one and the same sequencing platform. Class I and class II HLA loci were covered by the typing at four-digit resolution. Typing coverage varied by locus: about 629-640 donors for A, B, C, DRB1 and DQB1; some 520 for DQA1; more than 600 for DPA1; around 490 for DPB1. Roughly five DR-DQ haplotypes were treated as single units for association and clustering because of strong linkage in the cohort. Among 398 genotyped donors of the cohort, an average of around 240,000 unique TCR beta nucleotide sequences were sequenced per donor, around 20% of them non-productive. Beyond this particular receptor, the publication reports: According to a later analysis, most CMV-associated TCR beta chains appeared to be HLA-restricted, and the HLA associations seemed to be driven largely by CMV exposure. HLA typing was unavailable for some donors at each locus, so association tests used only the typed subset. A later analysis found that TCR association rates varied across HLA loci, with DRB1 alleles showing the most associated TCRs and HLA-C alleles the fewest. Compared with equally common non-associated chains, HLA-associated TCR beta chains in a later analysis were more clonally expanded and had lower generation probabilities. The presence/absence analyses assumed that sequencing depth was roughly uniform across donors, and that assumption may not be true. In this cohort, only TCR beta chains were sequenced, and detectable features were limited by the absence of alpha or paired-chain data. Correlated functional status among segregating V segments might be attributable to linkage disequilibrium, but an unknown experimental factor could not be ruled out. It was suggested by the authors that the approach could potentially be generalized to other disease states and immunological phenotypes. Compared with the roughly 710-donor mean, donors in an Asian-associated ancestry cluster had fewer N-insertions in productive TCRs, according to a later genetic analysis. In vitro tests confirmed that a few of the cytomegalovirus-associated TCR beta chains recognize cytomegalovirus antigens. Some IMGT-functional V segments, including TRBV6-2 and TRBV6-3, could not be told apart with the 87-base-pair reads, so those segments were excluded. For the cohort, immune exposure information was limited to CMV serostatus. A further reported finding was that TCR beta sequences accurately predicted the HLA-A and HLA-B alleles for most subjects in the first cohort. A total of fewer than 200 TCR beta chains were listed by the study as associated with cytomegalovirus. Most TCR sequences were observed very rarely across donors, whereas some public TCRs were present in many individuals. In an earlier analysis of some 540 of the donors, most TCR beta V segments appeared in productive rearrangements about 87% or about 30% of the time, broadly matching IMGT annotations. When HLA alleles, especially DR and DQ, strongly co-occurred, attributing TCR associations to individual alleles was difficult. According to a later analysis, parvovirus B19, influenza, CMV and Epstein-Barr virus appeared linked to several top co-occurrence clusters. A later analysis associated 16,951 TCR beta sequences with specific HLA alleles at a false discovery rate of 0.05. An association between a missense DCLRE1C variant and V-gene and J-gene trimming of TCR beta chains was found in a later genetic analysis and replicated in an independent cohort. The classifier was reported to diagnose cytomegalovirus status with high specificity and sensitivity in both the original cohort and the validation cohort. A cluster of highly shared sequence variants was judged likely to be a technical artifact of the sequencing pipeline. The earlier analysis of approximately 560 of the donors excluded roughly 16 rarely observed V segments, including chromosome 9 orphons, because counts were too low.

V is trimmed back by 3 bases and J by 3 bases, and the junction contains 3 bases that no gene match accounts for. CDR1 and CDR2, per the germline V gene, are SGHAT and FQNNGV. From the cysteine through the phenylalanine, the CDR3 covers 14 amino acids. Left in the record is the CDR3 DNA by itself, 42 bases read in frame from the first base. The cohort consisted of 600 to 750 healthy bone marrow donors. All cohort members were sampled while nominally healthy, although unrecorded immune exposures were likely present. The donor tested CMV seropositive and was one of the 289 seropositive cohort members. Each donor provided a peripheral blood sample, and peripheral blood mononuclear cells were used for TCR beta sequencing. Genomic DNA extraction from the blood cell samples was performed with the Qiagen DNeasy Blood Extraction Kit. On this clone: No cognate antigen has been identified for it. No qualities accompany the bases; no much larger clone lies one base away.

The library was generated by the immunoSEQ multiplex PCR assay. A mixture of 60 forward primers for TCR Vbeta segments and 13 reverse primers for TCR Jbeta segments was used in the multiplex PCR. A multiplex PCR assay on genomic DNA amplified the CDR3 region of rearranged TCR beta genes. The amplified TCR beta libraries were sequenced on the Illumina HiSeq System as 87-base-pair reads. Turning to the authors' computational methods: Across the roughly 670 repertoires, a later analysis counted 80 million or so unique TCR beta chains, 9 million to 14 million of which were shared by at least two donors. Raw reads were error-corrected and collapsed into unique sequences with a nearest-neighbor algorithm that merged closely related sequences to remove PCR and sequencing errors. To assign V, D and J gene segments, CDR3 sequences were aligned to IMGT reference sequences. For a sequence to be retained, a match of at least six nucleotides to both a V gene segment and a J gene segment was required. Rearrangements were classified as productive when the CDR3 lacked stop codons and remained in frame with V and J, and all other rearrangements were classified as non-productive. Following IMGT convention, CDR3 was defined as the stretch from the second conserved V-encoded cysteine to the conserved J-encoded phenylalanine. Sequences without an unambiguous match to a single V gene segment were excluded from the earlier analysis of about 600 of the donors. An earlier analysis of 587 of the donors classified V segments as functional when productive rearrangements were above 56.7% and as segregating when the standard deviation between donors was above 5%. A statistical classification framework was developed to diagnose cytomegalovirus status using the catalog of TCR beta chain sequences. In a later analysis, TCR nucleotide sequences were compared against IMGT/GENE-DB human TR gene sequences so that V and J genes could be assigned. The TCRdist pipeline was used in a later analysis to assign CDR3 sequences and most-parsimonious VDJ recombination scenarios. In a later analysis, every TCR beta chain was defined by the combination of its CDR3 amino acid sequence and its V-gene family, and reads without a unique V-gene family were dropped. A later analysis removed nearly 600 highly shared, low-generation-probability nucleotide sequences to deal with suspected cross-contamination and a sequencing artifact. For each public chain, a later analysis derived a clonal expansion index from normalized ranks of inferred template counts within each repertoire. In a later analysis, generation probabilities were computed with a VDJ recombination model fitted to out-of-frame rearrangements, and the resulting probabilities were checked against IGoR. A later analysis scored TCR-TCR, TCR-HLA and TCR-CMV co-occurrence with hypergeometric tests, applying a repertoire-size bias correction to TCR pairs. A later analysis estimated false discovery rates by permuting HLA or CMV assignments 20 times. In a later analysis, co-occurring TCRs were grouped with DBSCAN, and TCRdist sequence similarity was added when clustering was performed within HLA-allele-positive subsets. For co-occurrence clustering, repertoires with fewer than 30,000 or more than 120,000 public chains were excluded, along with about five repertoires with anomalous nucleotide sharing. The table was pulled from immuneACCESS by TCRdb, which kept in-frame rearrangements only. Such tables lose some clones; where checked, under half of the loss comes from unresolved V genes, and the rest has no known cause. The D gene and trimming were derived from the DNA, and the V and J assignments and clone size from that table. This sample holds 100,000 to 150,000 clones; more than 80% were observed only once. The top ten clones comprise 8.9% of the sample.

The sequencing sample was made of PBMCs. This sequence originates from a man under 40 in good health and CMV-seropositive. Recombination linked TRBV11-2 to TRBJ1-1; TRBD1 fits 8 bases in the junction. The base sequence is TGTGCCAGCAGCTTGACAGGGGTAGACACTGAAGCTTTCTTT. The resulting protein is CASSLTGVDTEAFF.